This is a list of T cell receptor beta chains from one sample in a study of brain T cells in children with intractable seizures. Repertoires were generated with immunoSEQ multiplex PCR, while TCRdb's copy carries only in-frame clones and drops some. The table includes 95,000 to 120,000 clones, 94% detected once. The sequencing here drew on peripheral blood, taken at surgery. The receptors come from a boy under two years old with hemimegalencephaly and intractable seizures. Each CDR3 is given with its conserved first and last residue. The D gene is left open where the match is weak. Clone size is not always given. Where it is, it says once, few, many or a class for expanded clones.

CDR3 protein,CDR3 DNA,clone size,V gene,J gene,D gene
CASSLRFLNEQFF,TGTGCCAGCAGTTTGCGATTCCTCAATGAGCAGTTCTTC,-,TRBV28,TRBJ2-1,-
CASSQGRLVVTDTQYF,TGTGCCAGCAGCCAAGGGAGGTTGGTGGTCACAGATACGCAGTATTTT,-,TRBV3-1/TRBV3-2,TRBJ2-3,-
CASSPRGNEVDTQYF,TGTGCCAGCAGCCCTAGGGGGAATGAAGTAGATACGCAGTATTTT,-,TRBV9,TRBJ2-3,-
CASSPTGGYEQYF,TGTGCCAGCAGCCCGACAGGGGGGTACGAGCAGTACTTC,-,TRBV6-5,TRBJ2-7,TRBD1
CATSSGGSQPQHF,TGTGCCACCAGTTCAGGGGGGTCACAGCCCCAGCATTTT,-,TRBV24-1,TRBJ1-5,TRBD1
CASSLLGGAQPQHF,TGTGCCAGCAGTTTATTGGGAGGGGCTCAGCCCCAGCATTTT,few,TRBV28,TRBJ1-5,-
CASSQEGLAGADTQYF,TGCGCCAGCAGCCAAGAGGGGCTAGCGGGAGCAGATACGCAGTATTTT,-,TRBV4-1,TRBJ2-3,TRBD2
CASSPRPGLGWGHEQYF,TGTGCCAGCAGCCCCCGCCCAGGATTAGGGTGGGGCCACGAGCAGTACTTC,few,TRBV11-2,TRBJ2-7,-
CASSRPPDRPNSPLHF,TGTGCCAGCAGCCGACCCCCGGACAGGCCCAATTCACCCCTCCACTTT,-,TRBV28,TRBJ1-6,TRBD1
CASSQSDRGDGYTF,TGTGCCAGCAGCCAATCGGACAGGGGAGATGGCTACACCTTC,-,TRBV11-3,TRBJ1-2,TRBD1
CASGLSGGYGTDTQYF,TGCGCCAGCGGCCTGTCTGGGGGGTATGGCACAGATACGCAGTATTTT,once,TRBV4-3,TRBJ2-3,-
CASSSPTSEDRGYEQYF,TGTGCCAGCAGCTCCCCCACTTCCGAAGACAGGGGTTACGAGCAGTACTTC,-,TRBV7-9,TRBJ2-7,TRBD1
CASRIRRSEQFF,TGTGCCAGCAGGATTAGAAGATCTGAGCAGTTCTTC,-,TRBV5-6,TRBJ2-1,-
CASSFGEDSPLHF,TGTGCCAGCAGCTTCGGAGAGGATTCACCCCTCCACTTT,-,TRBV7-9,TRBJ1-6,-
CASSFFADTQYF,TGCGCCAGCAGCTTCTTCGCAGATACGCAGTATTTT,-,TRBV5-1,TRBJ2-3,-
CATSRRTGSEQYF,TGTGCCACCAGCAGAAGAACAGGGAGCGAGCAGTACTTC,-,TRBV15,TRBJ2-7,-
CASSQEETQYF,TGTGCCAGCAGCCAAGAAGAGACCCAGTACTTC,few,TRBV3-1/TRBV3-2,TRBJ2-5,-
CASSYPAGNSPLHF,TGTGCCAGCAGTTACCCGGCAGGGAATTCACCCCTCCACTTT,few,TRBV6-5,TRBJ1-6,-
CATSILTGGLDQPQHF,TGTGCCACCAGCATTCTCACCGGGGGGCTGGATCAGCCCCAGCATTTT,-,TRBV15,TRBJ1-5,-
CAIKRLAGEGEQYF,TGTGCCATCAAACGACTAGCGGGAGAGGGCGAGCAGTACTTC,-,TRBV10-3,TRBJ2-7,TRBD2
CASSEAQGSTEAFF,TGCGCCAGCAGTGAGGCACAGGGGAGCACTGAAGCTTTCTTT,-,TRBV10-1,TRBJ1-1,TRBD1
CASSLGPATDTQYF,TGTGCCAGCAGTTTGGGTCCAGCCACAGATACGCAGTATTTT,-,TRBV28,TRBJ2-3,-
CASSIDRGDRGLGIEQFF,TGTGCCAGTAGTATAGATCGTGGGGACAGGGGGCTAGGCATTGAGCAGTTCTTC,-,TRBV19,TRBJ2-1,TRBD1
CAIETKHGGRPTDTQYF,TGTGCCATCGAAACTAAGCACGGCGGGCGGCCCACAGATACGCAGTATTTT,-,TRBV7-9,TRBJ2-3,-
CASSHLGTQVDEQYF,TGTGCCAGCAGCCACCTAGGGACTCAAGTAGACGAGCAGTACTTC,-,TRBV9,TRBJ2-7,-
CASSQDVFRGGETQYF,TGCGCCAGCAGCCAAGACGTCTTCAGGGGAGGGGAGACCCAGTACTTC,few,TRBV4-1,TRBJ2-5,-
CASSDGTDSYEQYF,TGTGCCAGCAGTGACGGGACAGACTCCTACGAGCAGTACTTC,-,TRBV6-4,TRBJ2-7,TRBD1
CASSKARDRTTDTQYF,TGTGCCAGCAGTAAAGCCAGGGACAGAACCACAGATACGCAGTATTTT,-,TRBV6-1,TRBJ2-3,TRBD1
CASIGLAGARQFF,TGTGCCAGCATCGGACTAGCGGGAGCGCGTCAGTTCTTC,-,TRBV2,TRBJ2-1,TRBD2